This TCR beta chain was documented in a study of CD8+ T cells in alopecia areata. As for the study in general: Patients remained on tofacitinib for 6 to 18 months and then went 6 months without it. Study results and limitations: Clonality in the scalp and expanded CD8+ clones ranked among the top 100 were significantly decreased by tofacitinib. Many expanded lesional clones remained in scalp and blood on tofacitinib.

Remarks on this clone: Its matching antigen is unknown. Other DNA variants within this sample encode the same CDR3.

Extracted from the samples, RNA was reverse transcribed into cDNA to serve as the sequencing template. Using immunoSEQ multiplex PCR, the repertoire was profiled, and TCRdb retains in-frame clones only, with some absent. The sample includes more than 150,000 clones, roughly 50% seen only once; the top ten take 10% to 15%. Stated treatment: oral pan-JAK inhibitor, 5-10 mg twice daily. Germline V gene sequence: CDR1 SGDLS, CDR2 YYNGEE. This CDR3 comprises 11 residues. Trimming took off 2 bases at V and 7 bases at J, with 6 bases between the two ends. The gene calls are TRBV9 and TRBJ1-2; D uncertain. The clonotype was recovered from a human donor with alopecia areata. The sample here was CD8+ T cells sorted from blood, taken at week 24, from a patient treated with tofacitinib. The chain's CDR3 is CASSVGRGYTF. The CDR3 DNA follows: TGTGCCAGCAGCGTCGGCCGTGGCTACACCTTC.